One sample yielded the 21 T cell receptor beta chains listed below, sequenced in a study of T cells in Graves' hyperthyroidism and ophthalmopathy. The CDR3 regions of TCR beta were amplified from RNA transcripts. The TCR CDR3 first-round RT-PCR relied on the HTBI primer set. TCRdb analysed the multiplex PCR reads with MiXCR anew, one entry per CDR3 protein. Of fewer than 750,000 distinct CDR3 sequences in the sample, about 15% were seen once. Specimen: blood. Receptors originate from a woman between 45 and 65 years old with Graves' ophthalmopathy.

Many counts were recorded for this clonotype. V gene TRBV5-1 combines with J gene TRBJ2-2; 7 bases are a match to TRBD1. CDR3 length: 18 residues. The V segment lost 3 bases and the J segment 4 bases; nucleotides outside the gene matches: 15. CDR1 and CDR2 from the germline V gene are SGHRS and YFSETQ. DNA of the CDR3: TGCGCCAGCAGCTCAGGGGGACCAACAGGGATGGGCACCGGGGAGCTGTTTTTT. It specifies CASSSGGPTGMGTGELFF.

For this clonotype: With a much larger clone just one base away, this may be a read error. The rearrangement uses TRBV7-2 and TRBJ2-5; D gene ambiguous. The germline V gene encodes CDR1 SGHTA and CDR2 FQGNSA. Trimming cost V 10 bases and J 5 bases, with 14 bases left between them. The CDR3 totals 12 residues. CDR3 coding DNA: TGTGCCACCAGTGATTATCGGGAGACCCAGTACTTC. Its protein product is CATSDYRETQYF.

This clonotype was observed many times. The chain is built from TRBV15 and TRBJ2-7, with D possibly being TRBD1 (5 bases). Deletions cut 5 bases from V and 5 bases from J, with 13 bases between. The germline CDR1 and CDR2 sequences are LNHNV and YYDKDF (reference sequence). The length of the CDR3 is 13 residues. In DNA form, the CDR3 reads TGTGCCACCAGCGGCCTAGGGGCCCACGAGCAGTACTTC. Residues: CATSGLGAHEQYF.

This chain uses TRBV7-8 with TRBJ1-2; D remains unclear. Germline assignment: CDR1 SGHVS and CDR2 FQNEAQ. Trimming removed 0 bases at V and 0 bases at J, with 8 bases between. The CDR3 runs to 15 residues. Written as DNA, the CDR3 is TGTGCCAGCAGCTTAGCCCGGACCTCTAACTATGGCTACACCTTC. Its translation is CASSLARTSNYGYTF.

This clonotype has ten or more counts. The V call is TRBV11-1, the J call TRBJ2-7; 7 bases are a match to TRBD1. Trimming cost V 3 bases and J 5 bases; bases outside gene matches: 10. Germline CDR1 SGHAT, CDR2 FQDESV (reference sequence). The length of the CDR3 is 15 residues. In DNA, the CDR3 is TGTGCCAGCAGCTTGCCGGGGCAGGGGGTCGACGAGCAGTACTTC. This sequence encodes CASSLPGQGVDEQYF.

The rearrangement uses TRBV2 and TRBJ2-6; D perhaps matches TRBD1 (6 bases). V was clipped by 5 bases and J by 0 bases, with 14 bases between them. Germline loops: CDR1 SNHLY, CDR2 FYNNEI. CDR3 length: 17 residues. The CDR3 DNA reads as TGTGCCAGCAGTTACTTTAAGGGGGACTCTGGGGCCAACGTCCTGACTTTC. Encoded protein: CASSYFKGDSGANVLTF.

This clonotype was counted a few times. V is TRBV6-5 and J is TRBJ2-3; 9 nucleotides line up with TRBD1. Trimming at V came to 2 bases and at J to 6 bases, leaving 6 bases not matched to a gene. Looked up from germline, CDR1 is MNHEY and CDR2 is SVGAGI. This CDR3 contains 15 residues. In DNA form, the CDR3 reads TGTGCCAGCAGTTACCCTGGACAGGGGAAGGATACGCAGTATTTT. Encoded protein: CASSYPGQGKDTQYF.

This clonotype was detected only a few times. The chain recombines TRBV20-1 with TRBJ2-7; D not certain. The V gene's germline CDR1 is DFQATT and CDR2 SNEGSKA (reference sequence). V lost 0 bases and J 2 bases, leaving 8 bases between the germline ends. The CDR3 spans 13 residues. The CDR3 region is CSARDKTAYEQYF. The CDR3 DNA is TGCAGTGCTAGAGATAAGACCGCCTACGAGCAGTACTTC.

This clonotype was recorded many times. The V and J genes are TRBV29-1 and TRBJ1-1; weak D call: TRBD1 (5 bases). Germline V gene data show CDR1 as SQVTM and CDR2 as ANQGSEA. Trimming cost V 4 bases and J 3 bases, with 12 bases left between them. The CDR3 length is 13 residues. CDR3 in amino acids: CSVGMGQDTEAFF. In DNA, the CDR3 is TGCAGCGTTGGAATGGGGCAGGACACTGAAGCTTTCTTT.

At least ten counts were recorded for this clonotype. The chain carries TRBV7-9 and TRBJ2-5; 10 bases match TRBD2. V dropped 2 bases and J dropped 1; count of bases not matched to a gene: 7. CDR1 and CDR2 from the germline V gene are SEHNR and FQNEAQ (reference sequence). This CDR3 has 17 residues. The CDR3 region is CASSLWTSGEGQETQYF. The CDR3 DNA reads as TGTGCCAGCAGCTTATGGACTAGCGGAGAGGGCCAAGAGACCCAGTACTTC.

This clonotype was counted between two and nine times. It may be a read error: a sequence one base away is much more abundant. This chain joins TRBV9 and TRBJ2-1; 7 bases match TRBD1. The germline V gene has CDR1 SGDLS and CDR2 YYNGEE. The CDR3 is 15 amino acids. V was clipped by 3 bases and J by 2 bases; unmatched bases: 5. The CDR3 DNA follows: TGTGCCAGCAGCGAAGACAGGGCGGCCTACAATGAGCAGTTCTTC. As protein: CASSEDRAAYNEQFF.

This clonotype was seen repeatedly, ten times or more. The chain has TRBV12-3 or TRBV12-4 and TRBJ2-2; 13 bases fit TRBD2. CDR3 length: 20 amino acids. With V trimmed by 2 bases and J by 1 base, 10 bases remained unmatched. The CDR3 DNA reads TGTGCCAGCAGTTTATTCGTTCGGGGACTAGCGGGACTGAACACCGGGGAGCTGTTTTTT. Encoded protein: CASSLFVRGLAGLNTGELFF.

This clonotype was observed a handful of times. V and J are TRBV19 and TRBJ2-7; TRBD2 matches at 8 bases. Trimming at V came to 0 bases and at J to 7 bases, leaving 5 bases not matched to a gene. Germline CDR1 reads LNHDA; CDR2 reads SQIVND (reference sequence). The CDR3 is 14 residues long. The CDR3 region has the DNA TGTGCCAGTAGTATAGATGGACTAGCCCGGGAGCAGTACTTC. Protein product: CASSIDGLAREQYF.

The rearrangement uses TRBV19 and TRBJ2-1; either TRBD1 or TRBD2 may supply D (6 bases each). The CDR3 consists of 14 residues. Trimming removed 7 bases from V and 5 bases from J, with 15 bases in between. Germline V CDR1 and CDR2: LNHDA, SQIVND (reference sequence). The CDR3 bases are TGTGCCAGTAAGTGGGGGGCAGTCCACAATGAGCAGTTCTTC. It yields the protein CASKWGAVHNEQFF.

This rearrangement joins TRBV4-2 to TRBJ2-2, with 8 bases fitting TRBD2. Germline lookup yields CDR1 LGHNA and CDR2 YNFKEQ. This CDR3 is built from 15 residues. J was trimmed by 7 bases and V by 3 bases; bases with no gene match: 7. The CDR3 region is CASSQSGSGNGELFF. For the CDR3, the DNA is TGTGCCAGCAGCCAGAGCGGGAGCGGGAACGGGGAGCTGTTTTTT.

There are many counts of this clonotype. The chain is built from TRBV30 and TRBJ1-2; TRBD1 is a possible D gene (6 bases). V lost 1 base and J 3 bases, leaving 12 bases between the germline ends. The CDR3 consists of 14 residues. Germline-derived CDR1 and CDR2 are GTSNPN and SVGIG (reference sequence). The CDR3 loop reads CAWSGSQGYYGYTF. Here the CDR3 DNA reads TGTGCCTGGAGTGGCTCACAGGGCTACTATGGCTACACCTTC.

This clonotype was seen only once. A read error may be the cause here, since a much bigger clone is one base away. The V and J genes are TRBV6-2 or TRBV6-3 and TRBJ2-3; 13 nucleotides line up with TRBD2. V lost 6 bases and J lost 2; bases outside the gene matches: 14. The germline gives CDR1 MNHEY, CDR2 SVGEGT. The CDR3 loop spans 19 amino acids. CDR3 residues: CASSYDGLAGVPNTDTQYF. CDR3 bases: TGTGCCAGCAGCTACGATGGACTAGCGGGAGTGCCTAACACAGATACGCAGTATTTT.

The genes are TRBV5-6 and TRBJ2-1, with D maybe TRBD1 (6 bases). Germline CDR1 is SGHDT and CDR2 is YYEEEE. V was clipped by 4 bases and J by 4 bases, with 12 bases between them. The CDR3 extends over 14 amino acids. The CDR3 spells CASSIRDKYNEQFF. The CDR3 nucleotides are TGTGCCAGCAGCATCCGGGACAAGTACAATGAGCAGTTCTTC.

The J gene is TRBJ1-1, the V gene TRBV5-1; 10 bases agree with TRBD1. The CDR3 has 18 amino acids. The junction had 10 bases not matched to a gene; V was cut back by 2 bases and J by 0 bases. CDR1 SGHRS and CDR2 YFSETQ come from the germline V gene. This CDR3 is CASSLPSGTGVVNTEAFF. The CDR3 DNA is TGCGCCAGCAGCTTACCGTCCGGGACAGGGGTTGTGAACACTGAAGCTTTCTTT.

Ten or more counts support this clonotype. The chain recombines TRBV7-3 with TRBJ2-1; 9 bases agree with TRBD2. Germline assignment: CDR1 SGHTA and CDR2 FQGTGA. This CDR3 region has 17 residues. Trimming removed 3 bases from V and 4 bases from J; junction bases left unmatched: 10. The CDR3: CASSFRAWREGYNEQFF. The CDR3, as DNA: TGTGCCAGCAGCTTCAGGGCTTGGCGGGAGGGTTACAATGAGCAGTTCTTC.

The CDR3 region is CASSLRLGPYEQYF. CDR3 in DNA: TGTGCCAGCAGCTTACGGCTTGGACCCTACGAGCAGTACTTC. V and J are TRBV7-8 and TRBJ2-7; no firm D call. CDR1 and CDR2 (germline): SGHVS, FQNEAQ. With 2 bases removed from V and 2 bases from J, the gap between germline ends came to 10 bases. CDR3 length equals 14 residues.